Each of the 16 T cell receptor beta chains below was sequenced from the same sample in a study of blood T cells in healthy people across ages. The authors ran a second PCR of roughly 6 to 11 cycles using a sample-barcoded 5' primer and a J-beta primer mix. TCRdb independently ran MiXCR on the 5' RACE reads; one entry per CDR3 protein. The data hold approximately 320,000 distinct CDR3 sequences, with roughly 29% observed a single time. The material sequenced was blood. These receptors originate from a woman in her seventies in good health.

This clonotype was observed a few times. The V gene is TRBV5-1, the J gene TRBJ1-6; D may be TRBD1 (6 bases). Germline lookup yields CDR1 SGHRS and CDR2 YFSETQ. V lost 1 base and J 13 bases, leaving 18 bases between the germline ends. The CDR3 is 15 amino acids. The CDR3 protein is CASSLISGAREPLHF. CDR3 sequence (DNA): TGCGCCAGCAGCTTGATCTCGGGGGCGCGGGAGCCCCTCCACTTT.

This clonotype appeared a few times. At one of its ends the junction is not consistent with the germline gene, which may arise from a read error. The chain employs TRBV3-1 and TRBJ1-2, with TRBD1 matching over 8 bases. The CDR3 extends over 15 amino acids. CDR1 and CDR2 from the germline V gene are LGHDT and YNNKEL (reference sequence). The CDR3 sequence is CAGSQVGQGGYGYTF. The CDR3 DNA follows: TGTGCCGGCAGCCAAGTCGGACAGGGTGGCTATGGCTACACCTTC.

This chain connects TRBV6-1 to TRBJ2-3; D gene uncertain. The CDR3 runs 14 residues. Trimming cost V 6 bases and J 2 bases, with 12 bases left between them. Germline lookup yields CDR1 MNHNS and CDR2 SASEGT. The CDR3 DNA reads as TGTGCCAGCAGCTCCGGGTTCAACACAGATACGCAGTATTTT. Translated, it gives CASSSGFNTDTQYF.

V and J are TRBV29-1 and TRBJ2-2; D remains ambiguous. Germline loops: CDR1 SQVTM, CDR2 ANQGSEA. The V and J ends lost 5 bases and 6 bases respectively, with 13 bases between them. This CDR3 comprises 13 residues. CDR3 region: CSVTLRQAGELFF. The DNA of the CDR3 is TGCAGCGTTACTTTGAGGCAAGCCGGGGAGCTGTTTTTT.

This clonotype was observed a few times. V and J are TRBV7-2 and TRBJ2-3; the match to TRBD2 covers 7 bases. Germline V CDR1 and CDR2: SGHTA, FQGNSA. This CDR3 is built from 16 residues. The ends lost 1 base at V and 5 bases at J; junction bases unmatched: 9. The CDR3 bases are TGTGCCAGCAGCTTAGGTTCCAGCGGGAAGGGAGATACGCAGTATTTT. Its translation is CASSLGSSGKGDTQYF.

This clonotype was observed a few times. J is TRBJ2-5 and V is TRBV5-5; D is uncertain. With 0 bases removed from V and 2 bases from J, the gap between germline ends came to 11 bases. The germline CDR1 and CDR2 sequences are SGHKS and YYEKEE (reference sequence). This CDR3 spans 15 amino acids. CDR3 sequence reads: CASSLEGRHQETQYF. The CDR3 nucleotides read TGTGCCAGCAGCTTGGAAGGACGGCATCAAGAGACCCAGTACTTC. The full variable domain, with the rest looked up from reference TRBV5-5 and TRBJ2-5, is DAGVTQSPTHLIKTRGQQVTLRCSPISGHKSVSWYQQVLGQGPQFIFQYYEKEERGRGNFPDRFSARQFPNYSSELNVNALLLGDSALYLCASSLEGRHQETQYFGPGTRLLVL.

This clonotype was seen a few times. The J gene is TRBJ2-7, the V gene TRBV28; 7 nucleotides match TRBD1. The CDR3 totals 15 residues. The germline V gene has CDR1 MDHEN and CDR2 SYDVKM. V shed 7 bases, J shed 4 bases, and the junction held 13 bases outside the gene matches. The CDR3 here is CASIPTGVILYEQYF. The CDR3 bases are TGTGCCAGCATTCCTACAGGGGTCATCCTATACGAGCAGTACTTC.

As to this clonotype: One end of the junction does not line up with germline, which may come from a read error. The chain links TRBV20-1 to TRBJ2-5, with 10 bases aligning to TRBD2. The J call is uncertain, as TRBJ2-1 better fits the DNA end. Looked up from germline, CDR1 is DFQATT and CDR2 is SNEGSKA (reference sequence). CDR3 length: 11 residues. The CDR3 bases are TGTAGCGGGGGGCTCTTAGTTGAGCAGTTCTTC. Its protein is CSGGLLVEQFF.

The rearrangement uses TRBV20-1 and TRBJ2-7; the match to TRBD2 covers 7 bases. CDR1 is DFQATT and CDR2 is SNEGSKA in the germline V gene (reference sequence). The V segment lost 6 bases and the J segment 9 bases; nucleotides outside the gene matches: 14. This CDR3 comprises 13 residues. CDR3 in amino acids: CSASWQRDGAQYF. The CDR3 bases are TGCAGTGCCTCCTGGCAGCGGGATGGAGCGCAGTACTTC.

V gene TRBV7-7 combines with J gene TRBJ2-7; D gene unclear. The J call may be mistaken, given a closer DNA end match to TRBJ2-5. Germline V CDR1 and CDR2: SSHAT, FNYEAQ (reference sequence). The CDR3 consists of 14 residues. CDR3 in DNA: TGTGCCAGCAGTGGGTCGATCTCACGAGAGACCCAGTACTTC. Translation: CASSGSISRETQYF.

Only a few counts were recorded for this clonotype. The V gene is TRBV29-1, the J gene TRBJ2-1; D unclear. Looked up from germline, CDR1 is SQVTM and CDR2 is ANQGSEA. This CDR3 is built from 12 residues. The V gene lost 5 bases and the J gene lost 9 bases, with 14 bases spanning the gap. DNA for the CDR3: TGCAGCGTTCACAAAGGAGCTAGTGAGCAGTTCTTC. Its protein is CSVHKGASEQFF.

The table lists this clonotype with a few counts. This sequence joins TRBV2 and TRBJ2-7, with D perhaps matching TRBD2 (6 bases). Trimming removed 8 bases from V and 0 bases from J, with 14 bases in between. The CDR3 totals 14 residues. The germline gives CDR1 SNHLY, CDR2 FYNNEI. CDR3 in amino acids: CASRGTWGSYEQYF. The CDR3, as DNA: TGTGCCAGCCGCGGGACCTGGGGCTCCTACGAGCAGTACTTC.

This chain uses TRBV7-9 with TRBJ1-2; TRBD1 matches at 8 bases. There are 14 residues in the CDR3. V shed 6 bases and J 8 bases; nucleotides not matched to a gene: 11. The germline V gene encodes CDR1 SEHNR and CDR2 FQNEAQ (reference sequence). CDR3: CASSSDRVKNGYTF. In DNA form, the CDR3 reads TGTGCCAGCAGTTCGGACAGGGTTAAGAACGGCTACACCTTC.

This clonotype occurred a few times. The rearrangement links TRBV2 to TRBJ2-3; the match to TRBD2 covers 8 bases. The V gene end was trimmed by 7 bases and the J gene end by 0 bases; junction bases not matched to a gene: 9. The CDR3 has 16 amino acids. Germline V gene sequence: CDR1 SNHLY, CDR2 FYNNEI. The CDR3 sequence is CASKVGGGRSTDTQYF. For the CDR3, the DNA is TGTGCCAGCAAGGTCGGGGGCGGGAGGAGCACAGATACGCAGTATTTT.

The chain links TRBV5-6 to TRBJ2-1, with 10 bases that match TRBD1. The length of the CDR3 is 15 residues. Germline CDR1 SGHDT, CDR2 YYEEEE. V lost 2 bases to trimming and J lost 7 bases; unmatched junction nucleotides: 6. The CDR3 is CASSFGTGAFNEQFF. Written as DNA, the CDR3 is TGTGCCAGCAGCTTTGGGACAGGGGCCTTTAATGAGCAGTTCTTC. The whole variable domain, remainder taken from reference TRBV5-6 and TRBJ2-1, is DAGVTQSPTHLIKTRGQQVTLRCSPKSGHDTVSWYQQALGQGPQFIFQYYEEEERQRGNFPDRFSGHQFPNYSSELNVNALLLGDSALYLCASSFGTGAFNEQFFGPGTRLTVL.

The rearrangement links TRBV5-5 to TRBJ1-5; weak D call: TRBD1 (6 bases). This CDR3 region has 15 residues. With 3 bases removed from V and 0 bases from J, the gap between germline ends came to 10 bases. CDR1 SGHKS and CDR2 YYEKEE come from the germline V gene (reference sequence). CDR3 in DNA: TGTGCCAGCAGCTGGCAGGGGAATAGCAATCAGCCCCAGCATTTT. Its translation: CASSWQGNSNQPQHF.